The rows below give T cell receptor beta chains drawn from one sample of a study of blood T cell repertoires in COVID-19. Clones were sequenced by immunoSEQ multiplex PCR, and TCRdb holds only the in-frame ones, with some missing. The sample lists 360,000 or so clones; less than 90% were seen once. Sequenced sample: PBMCs or T cells enriched from blood (not recorded which). These TCRs come from a woman aged 50 to 65 who had recovered from COVID-19. The CDR3 runs from the conserved cysteine through the conserved F or W. The D gene is left open where the match is weak. Clone sizes are given selectively: once, few, many, or a class where the clone is expanded.

j_gene | d_gene | v_gene | abundance | CDR3nt | CDR3aa
TRBJ2-7 | NA | TRBV30 | NA | TGTGCCTGGAGTGTTGGGGCAGGTAGGGCAAGCGAGCAGTACTTC | CAWSVGAGRASEQYF
TRBJ2-7 | NA | TRBV5-1 | NA | TGCGCCAGCAGCTGGAGGGGAGACGGAGGACGAGGCGAGCAGTACTTC | CASSWRGDGGRGEQYF
TRBJ2-4 | TRBD2 | TRBV7-8 | NA | TGTGCCAGCAGCCGGGGTCGCGGGGGTAACAAAAACATTCAGTACTTC | CASSRGRGGNKNIQYF
TRBJ1-4 | NA | TRBV9 | NA | TGTGCCAGCGCGGGACCGGGCAATGAAAAACTGTTTTTT | CASAGPGNEKLFF
TRBJ1-2 | TRBD1 | TRBV9 | NA | TGTGCCAGCAGCGAAAAGGACAGGGATAACTATGGCTACACCTTC | CASSEKDRDNYGYTF
TRBJ2-1 | TRBD1 | TRBV6-1 | once | TGTGCCAGCAGTGTCCTGACAGGGGTCAACCGCAATGAGCAGTTCTTC | CASSVLTGVNRNEQFF
TRBJ1-5 | TRBD1 | TRBV10-2 | NA | TGCGCCAGTACCGGAACAGGGGGGCCGGACAATCAGCCCCAGCATTTT | CASTGTGGPDNQPQHF
TRBJ1-4 | NA | TRBV15 | NA | TGTGCCACCAGCAGAGATTCCGCTGGCTTTACAACTAATGAAAAACTGTTTTTT | CATSRDSAGFTTNEKLFF
TRBJ1-3 | NA | TRBV27 | NA | TGTGCCAGCAGTTTTGACAGAATCTCCATATATTTT | CASSFDRISIYF
TRBJ1-1 | NA | TRBV19 | NA | TGTGCCAGTAGTTCCCAGGGGCGACTAACTGAAGCTTTCTTT | CASSSQGRLTEAFF
TRBJ2-1 | NA | TRBV7-9 | NA | TGTGCCAGCAGCTCACTTAGCGGAGTTTACAATGAGCAGTTCTTC | CASSSLSGVYNEQFF
TRBJ1-1 | NA | TRBV2 | NA | TGTGCCAGCAGTTTCGAGACTGTTGGTTTGAACACTGAAGCTTTCTTT | CASSFETVGLNTEAFF
TRBJ1-1 | NA | TRBV5-6 | NA | TGTGCCAGCAGTGTAGGGACATTTGAAGCTTTCTTT | CASSVGTFEAFF
TRBJ1-5 | NA | TRBV7-2 | NA | TGTGCCAGCAGCTTAGGGGCGGGATTCGGCGATCAGCCCCAGCATTTT | CASSLGAGFGDQPQHF
TRBJ1-2 | TRBD1 | TRBV19 | NA | TGTGCCAGTAGTCCACGGACAGGGGGCTATGGCTACACCTTC | CASSPRTGGYGYTF
TRBJ2-7 | NA | TRBV7-8 | few | TGTGCCAGCAGCTTAGCAGTCAAACTTCGAACCTACGAGCAGTACTTC | CASSLAVKLRTYEQYF
TRBJ2-1 | TRBD2 | TRBV5-5 | NA | TGTGCCAGCAGCTCCAACGGACTAGCGGGGGGAAAGCAGTTCTTC | CASSSNGLAGGKQFF
TRBJ2-1 | TRBD2 | TRBV19 | NA | TGTGCCAGTAGTGCCCCGGTTTTAGCGGGAGAAGGTGAGCAGTTCTTC | CASSAPVLAGEGEQFF
TRBJ1-1 | NA | TRBV6-6 | NA | TGTGCCAGCAGTTACCCCCCCCAAGCGGATGAAGCTTTCTTT | CASSYPPQADEAFF
TRBJ1-1 | TRBD1 | TRBV19 | NA | TGTGCCAGTAGTCAACAGGGGGTCGACACTGAAGCTTTCTTT | CASSQQGVDTEAFF
TRBJ2-4 | NA | TRBV13 | NA | TGTGCCAGCAGCTTATATGGTGAGGCCAAAAACATTCAGTACTTC | CASSLYGEAKNIQYF
TRBJ1-1 | NA | TRBV5-1 | NA | TGCGCCAGCAGCACCGGTGGAGGGTGGGATGAAGCTTTCTTT | CASSTGGGWDEAFF
TRBJ2-1 | TRBD2 | TRBV7-6 | NA | TGTGCCAGCAGCTCATCGGGGGGCTACAATGAGCAGTTCTTC | CASSSSGGYNEQFF
TRBJ1-1 | NA | TRBV14 | NA | TGTGCCAGCAGCCAATTTGGGGGCGAGACTGAAGCTTTCTTT | CASSQFGGETEAFF
TRBJ1-5 | NA | TRBV6-2/TRBV6-3 | once | TGTGCCAGCAGTTACAGGGGAGGGGATCAGCCCCAGCATTTT | CASSYRGGDQPQHF
TRBJ1-1 | TRBD1 | TRBV6-6 | NA | TGTGCCAGCAGTTACGGGGGCAGGGGGACTAACACTGAAGCTTTCTTT | CASSYGGRGTNTEAFF
TRBJ1-5 | NA | TRBV2 | NA | TGTGCCAGCAGCCCGGAAAGACAGAACCGAGAGCCCCAGCATTTT | CASSPERQNREPQHF